These 27 T cell receptor beta chains share one sample of origin, sequenced in a study of response to subunit inactivated influenza vaccine. TCRdb recomputed calls from the RT-PCR reads with MiXCR, one row per CDR3 protein. This sample has approximately 570,000 distinct CDR3 sequences, with less than 8% found just once. Here the sequenced sample was PBMCs from blood, taken around 25 months after vaccination. Receptors originate from a man between 50 and 70 years old who received an inactivated influenza vaccine.

This chain links TRBV28 with TRBJ2-3, with TRBD2 matching 8 bases. The CDR3 runs 14 residues. The J segment lost 0 bases and the V segment lost 8 bases, leaving 4 bases of the junction unmatched. Germline V gene data show CDR1 as MDHEN and CDR2 as SYDVKM. This chain's CDR3 is CASRTGGSTDTQYF. CDR3 DNA sequence: TGTGCCAGCCGTACGGGAGGGAGCACAGATACGCAGTATTTT.

As regards this clonotype: Just one base apart from a much larger clone, this may be a read error. The chain has TRBV27 and TRBJ2-1; 13 nucleotides line up with TRBD2. J was trimmed by 7 bases and V by 5 bases; bases with no gene match: 5. Germline V gene data show CDR1 as MNHEY and CDR2 as SMNVEV (reference sequence). CDR3 length: 15 residues. CDR3 sequence (DNA): TGTGCCAGCAGTCCCGTGACTAGCGGGAGGAATGAGCAGTTCTTC. Translating gives CASSPVTSGRNEQFF.

Ten or more counts support this clonotype. The gene calls are TRBV29-1 and TRBJ2-3; TRBD1 matches 7 bases. The V segment lost 7 bases and the J segment 3 bases; nucleotides outside the gene matches: 7. Germline CDR1 is SQVTM and CDR2 is ANQGSEA. The CDR3 extends over 13 amino acids. The CDR3 DNA reads as TGCAGCGCAGGGGGAGTCCGTACAGATACGCAGTATTTT. Translation gives CSAGGVRTDTQYF.

This clonotype was recorded a few times. A read error may explain this, as a much larger clone is one base away. The chain has TRBV20-1 and TRBJ1-5, with D tentatively TRBD1 (6 bases). CDR3 length equals 12 residues. The germline gives CDR1 DFQATT, CDR2 SNEGSKA (reference sequence). The CDR3 reads CSAHRVDQPQHF. CDR3 nucleotides: TGCAGCGCGCACAGGGTCGATCAGCCCCAGCATTTT.

This clonotype was observed a handful of times. This sequence joins TRBV11-2 and TRBJ2-4, with D perhaps matching TRBD1 or TRBD2 (5 bases each). Germline V CDR1 and CDR2: SGHAT, FQNNGV. Between the trimmed V and J ends, which lost 3 bases and 9 bases, there was a span of 21 bases. The CDR3 runs 16 residues. The CDR3 loop reads CASSFLVGAAQGIQYF. The CDR3, as DNA: TGTGCCAGCAGCTTTTTGGTTGGAGCGGCCCAGGGCATTCAGTACTTC. Together with reference TRBV11-2 and TRBJ2-4, the CDR3 gives the full variable domain: EAGVAQSPRYKIIEKRQSVAFWCNPISGHATLYWYQQILGQGPKLLIQFQNNGVVDDSQLPKDRFSAERLKGVDSTLKIQPAKLEDSAVYLCASSFLVGAAQGIQYFGAGTRLSVL.

This clonotype occurred a few times. V and J are TRBV29-1 and TRBJ2-3, with D maybe TRBD2 (7 bases). V lost 6 bases to trimming and J lost 2 bases, with 15 bases between them. The CDR3 covers 14 residues. Germline V gene lookup returns CDR1 SQVTM and CDR2 ANQGSEA. CDR3 DNA sequence: TGCAGCGTCCGCTCGGGGGGCACCACAGATACGCAGTATTTT. Its protein product is CSVRSGGTTDTQYF.

There are many counts of this clonotype. V usage is TRBV3-1 and J usage is TRBJ1-2; 10 nucleotides align to TRBD1. The V and J ends lost 6 bases and 8 bases, in that order; junction bases with no gene match: 9. The CDR3 runs to 14 residues. Germline CDR1 reads LGHDT; CDR2 reads YNNKEL (reference sequence). In DNA form, the CDR3 reads TGTGCCAGCAGTCCCGGGACAGGGGAGTCGGGCTACACCTTC. It codes for CASSPGTGESGYTF.

This clonotype was found many times. The chain combines TRBV3-1 with TRBJ2-3; 7 nucleotides match TRBD2. Germline V gene data show CDR1 as LGHDT and CDR2 as YNNKEL (reference sequence). The CDR3 totals 18 residues. The trim removed 1 base at V and 1 base at J, leaving 11 bases unmatched. CDR3 nucleotide sequence: TGTGCCAGCAGCCAAGGATGGGGGGGTTGGGGCCGCACAGATACGCAGTATTTT. This encodes CASSQGWGGWGRTDTQYF.

The chain links TRBV24-1 to TRBJ2-3; D gene uncertain. V was pared by 4 bases and J by 4 bases, with 11 bases between. CDR3 size: 14 residues. Germline-derived CDR1 and CDR2 are KGHDR and SFDVKD. The DNA for the CDR3 is TGTGCCACCAGTGACCCAGTACCCGCAGATACGCAGTATTTT. Encoded protein: CATSDPVPADTQYF.

This clonotype was seen more than once but under ten times. The CDR3 region has the DNA TGTGCCAGCAGCCCAGGGGGGGATGCCTCCTACGAGCAGTACTTC. Translating it yields CASSPGGDASYEQYF. The chain has TRBV9 and TRBJ2-7; D is tentatively TRBD1 or TRBD2 (7 bases each). Germline values: CDR1 SGDLS, CDR2 YYNGEE. This CDR3 contains 15 residues. V was shortened by 4 bases and J by 0 bases, with 14 bases between the two germline ends.

This clonotype was observed a handful of times. The V call is TRBV7-2, the J call TRBJ2-5, with TRBD1 as a possible D gene (6 bases). The ends were cut back, 5 bases at V and 5 bases at J, with 12 bases in the middle. The V gene's germline CDR1 is SGHTA and CDR2 FQGNSA. This CDR3 region has 13 residues. The CDR3: CASSAKRGETQYF. In DNA, the CDR3 is TGTGCCAGCAGCGCAAAGAGGGGGGAGACCCAGTACTTC.

This clonotype was detected only a few times. This chain uses TRBV11-1 with TRBJ2-1; 10 bases map to TRBD2. CDR3 length: 15 amino acids. The junction had 12 bases not matched to a gene; V was cut back by 6 bases and J by 10 bases. Germline V gene lookup returns CDR1 SGHAT and CDR2 FQDESV (reference sequence). CDR3 protein: CASSRSSGRFEEQFF. In DNA form, the CDR3 reads TGTGCCAGCAGTAGAAGTAGCGGGAGGTTCGAGGAGCAGTTCTTC. The complete variable domain, with remaining parts taken from reference TRBV11-1 and TRBJ2-1, reads EAEVAQSPRYKITEKSQAVAFWCDPISGHATLYWYRQILGQGPELLVQFQDESVVDDSQLPKDRFSAERLKGVDSTLKIQPAELGDSAMYLCASSRSSGRFEEQFFGPGTRLTVL.

The V call is TRBV15, the J call TRBJ1-2; 7 bases agree with TRBD1. Trimming took 6 bases from V and 3 from J; bases not matched to a gene: 7. Germline V gives CDR1 LNHNV, CDR2 YYDKDF (reference sequence). This CDR3 comprises 14 residues. Here the CDR3 DNA reads TGTGCCACCAGTTCCGACAGGGTGTACTATGGCTACACCTTC. This codes for CATSSDRVYYGYTF.

The chain recombines TRBV27 with TRBJ2-7, with TRBD2 matching over 8 bases. The CDR3 has 14 residues. CDR1 and CDR2 from the germline V gene are MNHEY and SMNVEV (reference sequence). V lost 5 bases to trimming and J lost 6 bases; unmatched junction nucleotides: 9. CDR3 in DNA: TGTGCCAGCAGTAATAGCGGGAATTCGGTCGAGCAGTACTTC. Its protein product is CASSNSGNSVEQYF.

The CDR3, as DNA: TGTGCCAGCAGCTTAGAGGGAAGCGGACAGAAGTACTTC. This translates into CASSLEGSGQKYF. V usage is TRBV7-9 and J usage is TRBJ2-4; possibly TRBD1 for D (6 bases). CDR3 size: 13 residues. V was cut by 1 base and J by 14 bases, with 15 bases left in between. Looked up from germline, CDR1 is SEHNR and CDR2 is FQNEAQ (reference sequence). Supplemented by reference TRBV7-9 and TRBJ2-4, the full variable domain reads DTGVSQNPRHKITKRGQNVTFRCDPISEHNRLYWYRQTLGQGPEFLTYFQNEAQLEKSRLLSDRFSAERPKGSFSTLEIQRTEQGDSAMYLCASSLEGSGQKYFGAGTRLSVL.

The rearrangement joins TRBV10-2 to TRBJ2-3; D tentatively reads TRBD1 or TRBD2 (5 bases each). The V gene lost 3 bases and the J gene lost 0 bases, with 13 bases spanning the gap. Germline V gene data show CDR1 as WSHSY and CDR2 as SAAADI. The CDR3 sequence is 16 residues long. For the CDR3, the DNA is TGCGCCAGCAGTGACCTGGGACGGAAAAGCACAGATACGCAGTATTTT. Translated: CASSDLGRKSTDTQYF.

J is TRBJ2-7 and V is TRBV6-6, with 8 bases identical to TRBD1. CDR3 size: 13 residues. The junction had 6 bases not matched to a gene; V was cut back by 7 bases and J by 4 bases. From germline, CDR1 is MNHNY and CDR2 SVGAGI (reference sequence). The CDR3 here is CASNTGGFYEQYF. CDR3 in DNA: TGTGCCAGCAACACAGGGGGGTTTTACGAGCAGTACTTC.

The chain combines TRBV12-3 or TRBV12-4 with TRBJ2-2, with TRBD2 identical over 7 bases. Losses at the gene ends were 6 bases for V and 6 bases for J; bases not matched to a gene: 7. This CDR3 region has 14 residues. CDR3 region: CASSSGDWPGELFF. CDR3 DNA sequence: TGTGCCAGCAGCAGCGGGGATTGGCCCGGGGAGCTGTTTTTT.

This clonotype was seen ten or more times. The V and J genes are TRBV12-3 or TRBV12-4 and TRBJ1-1, with unresolved D. This CDR3 has 13 residues. V was cut by 5 bases and J by 2 bases, with 9 bases left in between. CDR3 amino acids: CASSADGNTEAFF. The DNA for the CDR3 is TGTGCCAGCAGTGCGGACGGAAACACTGAAGCTTTCTTT.

The J gene is TRBJ2-7, the V gene TRBV3-1; D is undetermined. The CDR3 consists of 13 residues. Trimming took 1 base from V and 3 from J, leaving 7 bases between them. The germline gives CDR1 LGHDT, CDR2 YNNKEL (reference sequence). The CDR3 protein is CASSQADGYEQYF. The CDR3 DNA sequence: TGTGCCAGCAGCCAAGCCGACGGCTACGAGCAGTACTTC.

The chain uses TRBV30 and TRBJ1-2; maybe TRBD1 (5 bases). CDR3 length: 12 residues. In germline, CDR1 is GTSNPN, CDR2 SVGIG (reference sequence). V was cut by 8 bases and J by 1 base, with 11 bases left in between. CDR3 in amino acids: CATKRGNYGYTF. CDR3 nucleotides: TGTGCCACTAAGAGGGGTAACTATGGCTACACCTTC.

This clonotype has just a few counts. The rearrangement links TRBV6-1 to TRBJ2-5; D is perhaps TRBD2 (6 bases). The V end was cut by 3 bases, the J end by 7 bases, with 21 bases between. The CDR3 is 16 residues long. Per the germline V gene, CDR1 is MNHNS and CDR2 is SASEGT. The CDR3 here is CASSDVRGTVSRTQYF. The CDR3 DNA reads TGTGCCAGCAGTGATGTACGCGGGACCGTATCTCGGACCCAGTACTTC.

This sequence joins TRBV15 and TRBJ2-7; TRBD2 matches 10 bases. Germline CDR1 and CDR2: LNHNV and YYDKDF (reference sequence). This CDR3 spans 15 amino acids. The ends lost 3 bases at V and 6 bases at J; junction bases unmatched: 8. CDR3 in amino acids: CATSRKGTSVGEQYF. The DNA of the CDR3 is TGTGCCACCAGCAGGAAGGGGACTAGCGTTGGCGAGCAGTACTTC.

The sample holds a few counts of this clonotype. The DNA of the CDR3 is TGTGCCAGCAGCCAAGGTGGTGGGCTTCGGCACATTCAGTACTTC. It codes for CASSQGGGLRHIQYF. The chain uses TRBV4-2 and TRBJ2-4; D is unclear. In germline, CDR1 is LGHNA, CDR2 YNFKEQ. Trimming took 1 base from V and 8 from J, leaving 15 bases between them. There are 15 residues in the CDR3.

This clonotype was detected ten times or more. This sequence joins TRBV7-2 and TRBJ1-1; 7 bases fit TRBD1. The CDR3 runs to 14 residues. Germline-derived CDR1 and CDR2 are SGHTA and FQGNSA. The junction had 7 bases not matched to a gene; V was cut back by 5 bases and J by 4 bases. CDR3: CASSPGQAGTEAFF. The CDR3 region has the DNA TGTGCCAGCAGCCCCGGACAGGCGGGCACTGAAGCTTTCTTT.

This clonotype was recorded a few times. The V gene is TRBV5-1, the J gene TRBJ2-3, with 8 bases lining up with TRBD1. Germline values: CDR1 SGHRS, CDR2 YFSETQ. This CDR3 region has 16 residues. The ends lost 0 bases at V and 6 bases at J; junction bases unmatched: 9. The DNA of the CDR3 is TGCGCCAGCAGCTTGGATCGCAGGGGGCAAGTTGATACGCAGTATTTT. This gives the protein CASSLDRRGQVDTQYF.

About this clonotype itself: This may be a read error, as it is one base from a much larger clone. In nucleotides, the CDR3 is TGTGCCACCAGTGATCAGGCCCGGGGCAACCGATACAATGAGCAGTTCTTC. As protein: CATSDQARGNRYNEQFF. The chain links TRBV24-1 to TRBJ2-1; D is possibly TRBD1 or TRBD2 (5 bases each). CDR1 and CDR2 from the germline V gene are KGHDR and SFDVKD. The V end was cut by 3 bases, the J end by 4 bases, with 18 bases between. The CDR3 spans 17 residues.